What follows describes a single T cell receptor (beta chain). What it binds is not known. Sequencing was performed with immunoSEQ multiplex PCR; in TCRdb, only in-frame clones are kept and a portion is missing. The table has about 84,000 clones, about 88% seen once; the top ten hold less than 0.2%. This CDR3 comprises 15 residues. V lost 4 bases and J 0 bases, leaving 9 bases between the germline ends. Germline CDR1 is SGHTA and CDR2 is FQGNSA. This sample was taken from a study of OX40 agonist ivuxolimab in advanced cancers. Study-level results: The study found among the lowest clonal expansion in partial responders at 0.1-3.0 mg/kg. Low normalized T-cell clonal expansion also characterized some of the nonresponders. More expanded clones were seen, on average, in CD8+ T cells than in CD4+. Dosing at 0.1 to 3.0 mg/kg was accompanied by clonal expansion of CD4+ and CD8+ blood T cells by week 6.

The chain joins TRBV7-2 to TRBJ2-2, with D possibly being TRBD1 or TRBD2 (5 bases each). The receptor was derived from an adult with an advanced solid tumor such as melanoma, head and neck, liver or kidney cancer. The sample in question was CD4+ or CD8+ T cells sorted from blood, obtained in a trial of the OX40 agonist ivuxolimab. CDR3 coding DNA: TGTGCCAGCAGCTGGGACGCTGCGAACACCGGGGAGCTGTTTTTT. Its translation is CASSWDAANTGELFF.